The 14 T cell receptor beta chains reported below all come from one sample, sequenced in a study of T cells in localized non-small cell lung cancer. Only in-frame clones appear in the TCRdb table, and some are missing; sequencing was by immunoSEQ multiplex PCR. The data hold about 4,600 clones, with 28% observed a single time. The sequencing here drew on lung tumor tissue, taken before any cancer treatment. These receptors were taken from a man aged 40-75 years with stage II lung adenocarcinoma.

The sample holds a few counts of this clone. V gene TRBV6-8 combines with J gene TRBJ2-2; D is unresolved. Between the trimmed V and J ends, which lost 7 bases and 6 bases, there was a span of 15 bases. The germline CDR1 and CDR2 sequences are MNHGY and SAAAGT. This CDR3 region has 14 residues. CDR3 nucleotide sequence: TGTGCCAGCACCCCCTTACCTAAGTCCGGGGAGCTGTTTTTT. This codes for CASTPLPKSGELFF.

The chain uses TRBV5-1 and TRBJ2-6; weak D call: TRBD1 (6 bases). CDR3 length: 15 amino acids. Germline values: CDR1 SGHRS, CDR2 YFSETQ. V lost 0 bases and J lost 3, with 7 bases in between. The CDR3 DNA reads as TGCGCCAGCAGCTTGGCAGGGGTTGGGGCCAACGTCCTGACTTTC. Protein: CASSLAGVGANVLTF.

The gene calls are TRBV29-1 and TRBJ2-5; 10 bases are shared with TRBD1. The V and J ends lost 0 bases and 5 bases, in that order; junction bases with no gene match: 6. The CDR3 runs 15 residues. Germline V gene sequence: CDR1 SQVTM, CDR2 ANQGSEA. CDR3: CSVEEDRGRSETQYF. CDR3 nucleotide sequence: TGCAGCGTTGAAGAAGACAGGGGGCGTAGTGAGACCCAGTACTTC.

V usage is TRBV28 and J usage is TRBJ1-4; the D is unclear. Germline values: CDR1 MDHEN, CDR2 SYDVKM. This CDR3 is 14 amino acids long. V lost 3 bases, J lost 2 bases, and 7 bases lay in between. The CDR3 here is CASSLIGTNEKLFF. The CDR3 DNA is TGTGCCAGCAGTTTGATAGGTACTAATGAAAAACTGTTTTTT.

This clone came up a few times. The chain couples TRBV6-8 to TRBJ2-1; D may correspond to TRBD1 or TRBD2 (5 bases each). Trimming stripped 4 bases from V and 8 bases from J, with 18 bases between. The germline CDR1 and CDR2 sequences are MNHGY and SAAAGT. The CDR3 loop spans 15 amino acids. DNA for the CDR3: TGTGCCAGCAGTTTCAGATCGGGACCTAAGGATGAGCAGTTCTTC. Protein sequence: CASSFRSGPKDEQFF.

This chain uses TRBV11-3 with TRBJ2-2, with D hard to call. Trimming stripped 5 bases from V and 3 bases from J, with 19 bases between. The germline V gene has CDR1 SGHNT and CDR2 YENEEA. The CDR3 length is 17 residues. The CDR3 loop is CASSPLYGGRDTGELFF. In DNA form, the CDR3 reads TGTGCCAGCAGCCCTTTATACGGCGGCCGAGACACCGGGGAGCTGTTTTTT. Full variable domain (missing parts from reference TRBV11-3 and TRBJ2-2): EAGVVQSPRYKIIEKKQPVAFWCNPISGHNTLYWYLQNLGQGPELLIRYENEEAVDDSQLPKDRFSAERLKGVDSTLKIQPAELGDSAVYLCASSPLYGGRDTGELFFGEGSRLTVL.

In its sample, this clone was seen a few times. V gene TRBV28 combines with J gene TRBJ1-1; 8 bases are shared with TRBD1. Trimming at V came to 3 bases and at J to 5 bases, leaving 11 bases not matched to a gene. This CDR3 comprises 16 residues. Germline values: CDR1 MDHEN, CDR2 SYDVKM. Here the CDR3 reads CASSLGAGGKLTEAFF. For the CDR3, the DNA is TGTGCCAGCAGTTTGGGAGCAGGGGGCAAGTTGACTGAAGCTTTCTTT.

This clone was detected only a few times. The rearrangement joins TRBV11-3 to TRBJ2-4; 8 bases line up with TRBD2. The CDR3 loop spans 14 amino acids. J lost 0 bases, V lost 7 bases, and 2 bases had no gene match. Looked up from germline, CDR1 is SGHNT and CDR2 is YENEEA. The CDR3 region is CASTSGLAKNIQYF. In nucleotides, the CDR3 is TGTGCCAGCACTAGCGGGCTAGCCAAAAACATTCAGTACTTC.

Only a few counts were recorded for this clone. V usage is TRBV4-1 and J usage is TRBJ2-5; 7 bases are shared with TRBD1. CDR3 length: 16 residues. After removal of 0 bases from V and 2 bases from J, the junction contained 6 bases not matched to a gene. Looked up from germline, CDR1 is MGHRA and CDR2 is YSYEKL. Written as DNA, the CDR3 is TGCGCCAGCAGCCAAGAGCCGAGACAGGGACAAGAGACCCAGTACTTC. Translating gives CASSQEPRQGQETQYF.

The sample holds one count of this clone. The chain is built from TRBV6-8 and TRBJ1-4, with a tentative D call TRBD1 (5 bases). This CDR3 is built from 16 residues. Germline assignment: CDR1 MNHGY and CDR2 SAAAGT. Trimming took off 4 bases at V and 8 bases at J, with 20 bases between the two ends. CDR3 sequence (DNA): TGTGCCAGCAGTTCGTCTCCTGGGGGGGGAGTGGAAAAACTGTTTTTT. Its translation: CASSSSPGGGVEKLFF.

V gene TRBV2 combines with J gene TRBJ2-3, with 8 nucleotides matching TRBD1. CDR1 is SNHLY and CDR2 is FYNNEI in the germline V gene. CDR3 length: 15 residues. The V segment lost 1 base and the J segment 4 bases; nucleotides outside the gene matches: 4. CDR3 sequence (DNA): TGTGCCAGCAGTGAAGGGCGGACAGGGCCAGATACGCAGTATTTT. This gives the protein CASSEGRTGPDTQYF.

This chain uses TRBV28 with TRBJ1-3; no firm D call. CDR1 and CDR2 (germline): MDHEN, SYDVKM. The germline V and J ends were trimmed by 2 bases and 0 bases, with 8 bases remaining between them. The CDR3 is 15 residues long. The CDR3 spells CASSLGHLSGNTIYF. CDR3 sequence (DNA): TGTGCCAGCAGTTTAGGGCATCTCTCTGGAAACACCATATATTTT.

The CDR3 nucleotides are TGTGCCAGTAGTATGAGGGCAGAAAAAGACGAGCAGTACTTC. This translates into CASSMRAEKDEQYF. This chain joins TRBV19 and TRBJ2-7; D is perhaps TRBD2 (5 bases). Trimming shortened V by 3 bases and J by 5 bases, and 14 bases separated the two germline ends. The CDR3 consists of 14 residues. Per germline, CDR1 LNHDA and CDR2 SQIVND (reference sequence).

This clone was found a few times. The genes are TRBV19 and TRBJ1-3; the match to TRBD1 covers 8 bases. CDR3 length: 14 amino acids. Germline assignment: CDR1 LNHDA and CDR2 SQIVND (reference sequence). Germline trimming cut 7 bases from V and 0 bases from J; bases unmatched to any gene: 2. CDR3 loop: CASIQGASGNTIYF. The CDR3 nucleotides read TGTGCCAGTATTCAGGGGGCCTCTGGAAACACCATATATTTT. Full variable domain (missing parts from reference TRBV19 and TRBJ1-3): DGGITQSPKYLFRKEGQNVTLSCEQNLNHDAMYWYRQDPGQGLRLIYYSQIVNDFQKGDIAEGYSVSREKKESFPLTVTSAQKNPTAFYLCASIQGASGNTIYFGEGSWLTVV.